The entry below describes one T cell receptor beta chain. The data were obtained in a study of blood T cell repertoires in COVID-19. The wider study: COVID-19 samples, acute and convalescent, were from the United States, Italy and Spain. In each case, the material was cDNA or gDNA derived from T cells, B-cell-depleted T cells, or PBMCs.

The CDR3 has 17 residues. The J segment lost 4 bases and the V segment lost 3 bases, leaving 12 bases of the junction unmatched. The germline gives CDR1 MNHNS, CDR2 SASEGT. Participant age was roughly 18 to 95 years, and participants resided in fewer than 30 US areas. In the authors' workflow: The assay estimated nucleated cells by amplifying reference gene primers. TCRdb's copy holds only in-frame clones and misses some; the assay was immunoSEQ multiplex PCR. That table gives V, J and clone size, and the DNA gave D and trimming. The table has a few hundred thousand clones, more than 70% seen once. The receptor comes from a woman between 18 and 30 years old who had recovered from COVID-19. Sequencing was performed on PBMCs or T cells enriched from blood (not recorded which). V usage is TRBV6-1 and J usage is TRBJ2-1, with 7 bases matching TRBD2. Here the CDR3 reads CASSDGRGPAGYNEQFF. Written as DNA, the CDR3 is TGTGCCAGCAGTGATGGGAGGGGCCCCGCGGGTTACAATGAGCAGTTCTTC.